This T cell receptor beta chain was observed in a study of T-cell reconstitution after alpha-beta-depleted transplantation in children. It was with unique molecular identifiers that the TCRbeta library was prepared. TCRdb used MiXCR to reprocess the PCR reads, holding one entry per CDR3 protein. The sample lists about 230,000 distinct CDR3 sequences, approximately 12% occurring once. V lost 1 base, J lost 10 bases, and 6 bases stayed unmatched. The CDR3 length is 15 residues. Germline-derived CDR1 and CDR2 are SEHNR and FQNEAQ (reference sequence). There are many counts of this clonotype. Sequences were derived from PBMCs from the stem cell graft donor, sampled from the stem cell graft. V and J are TRBV7-9 and TRBJ2-1, with 11 bases that match TRBD2. The receptor's source is a human donor who donated a stem cell graft to a child with acute lymphoblastic leukemia. DNA for the CDR3: TGTGCCAGCAGCTTAGTCCTAGCGGGAGGTGACGAGCAGTTCTTC. This encodes CASSLVLAGGDEQFF.